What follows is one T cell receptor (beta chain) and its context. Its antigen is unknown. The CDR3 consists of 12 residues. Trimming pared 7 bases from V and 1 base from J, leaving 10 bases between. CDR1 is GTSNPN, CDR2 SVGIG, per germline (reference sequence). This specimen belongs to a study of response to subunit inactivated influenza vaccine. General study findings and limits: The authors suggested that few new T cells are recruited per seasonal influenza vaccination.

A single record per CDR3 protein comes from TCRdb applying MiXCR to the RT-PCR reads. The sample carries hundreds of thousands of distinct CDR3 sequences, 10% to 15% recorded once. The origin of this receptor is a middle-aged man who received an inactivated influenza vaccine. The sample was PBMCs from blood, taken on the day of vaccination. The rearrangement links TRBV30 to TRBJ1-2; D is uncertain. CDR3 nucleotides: TGTGCCTACTTTGGTGATAACTATGGCTACACCTTC. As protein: CAYFGDNYGYTF.